Listed here are 2 T cell receptor beta chains from one sample, sequenced in a study of chemoradiotherapy in HPV16-positive cancers. The protocol was immunoSEQ multiplex PCR, while the TCRdb copy is restricted to in-frame clones and leaves out a portion. Of around 22,000 clones listed, around 90% are singletons. The sample consisted of blood, taken from a patient who underwent chemoradiotherapy. The receptors derive from a human donor with HPV-associated anogenital cancer.

The chain has TRBV5-4 and TRBJ2-1, with 10 nucleotides matching TRBD2. Germline CDR1 reads SGHNT; CDR2 reads YYREEE (reference sequence). The CDR3 consists of 15 residues. Germline trimming cut 6 bases from V and 2 bases from J; bases unmatched to any gene: 5. The DNA for the CDR3 is TGTGCCAGCACCACGAGCGGGGGGGCCTACAATGAGCAGTTCTTC. Translation gives CASTTSGGAYNEQFF.

This clone was counted a single time. V usage is TRBV4-2 and J usage is TRBJ1-1, with TRBD1 matching over 7 bases. CDR1 and CDR2 from the germline V gene are LGHNA and YNFKEQ. The CDR3 is 15 residues long. Trimming removed 2 bases from V and 4 bases from J; junction bases left unmatched: 7. CDR3 sequence (DNA): TGTGCCAGCAGCCAACCCGACAGGGTAGGCACTGAAGCTTTCTTT. It encodes CASSQPDRVGTEAFF.